The present entry profiles one TCR beta chain with its context. The antigen is not known. Expressed TCRB transcripts were sequenced because the entire RNA isolate underwent reverse transcription. Measured with immunoSEQ multiplex PCR; TCRdb has only the in-frame clones, and not every one. The table includes about 370,000 clones, over 12% detected once. This entry comes from a study of beta chain features in type 1 diabetes. Donors contributed one heparinised blood draw apiece, averaging around 120 mL. A CD45RO/CCR7/CD25/CD127/CD95/CD27 panel sorted naive, central memory, regulatory and stem cell-like memory CD4+ cells. The CDR3 is 17 amino acids. Trimming took 1 base from V and 2 from J; bases not matched to a gene: 10. Per germline, CDR1 KGHSH and CDR2 LQKENI. Study conclusions and caveats: Over-representation of high TCR-expressing cells was a possible consequence of cDNA sequencing.

The rearrangement joins TRBV18 to TRBJ1-1; 7 bases line up with TRBD1. The clonotype comes from a woman aged 18-30 years in good health. The source material was naive CD4+ T cells from blood. CDR3 DNA: TGTGCCAGCTCACCACAGGGTACAGGGGAGTTCAACACTGAAGCTTTCTTT. This translates into CASSPQGTGEFNTEAFF.